Presented here are 31 T cell receptor beta chains from one specimen sequenced in a study of type 1 regulatory T cells. Their antigens are not known. TCRdb used MiXCR to reprocess the reads, holding one entry per CDR3 protein. The sample includes 55,000 to 65,000 distinct CDR3 sequences, less than 70% of them seen just once. The sequencing sample was made of cultured non-Tr1 T cells, either the whole culture or a sorted T cell fraction (not recorded which). Every receptor here comes from a human donor in good health.

The chain carries TRBV6-1 and TRBJ1-2; D remains ambiguous. CDR1 and CDR2 (germline): MNHNS, SASEGT. Trimming removed 0 bases at V and 2 bases at J, with 4 bases between. This CDR3 is built from 13 residues. In DNA form, the CDR3 reads TGTGCCAGCAGTGAAGCGTGGAACTATGGCTACACCTTC. This sequence encodes CASSEAWNYGYTF.

This clonotype was counted once. The chain couples TRBV20-1 to TRBJ2-7; D is tentatively TRBD1 or TRBD2 (5 bases each). V was clipped by 6 bases and J by 5 bases, with 23 bases between them. Looked up from germline, CDR1 is DFQATT and CDR2 is SNEGSKA (reference sequence). CDR3 length equals 15 residues. The CDR3, as DNA: TGCAGTGCCATATGGGGCCCCGGGGCTTTTAACGAGCAGTACTTC. This sequence encodes CSAIWGPGAFNEQYF.

The chain recombines TRBV7-2 with TRBJ2-2; no clear D. Trimming removed 3 bases from V and 6 bases from J, with 8 bases in between. This CDR3 comprises 13 residues. From germline, CDR1 is SGHTA and CDR2 FQGNSA. The CDR3 DNA reads TGTGCCAGCAGCTTCTCTTCCGCCGGGGAGCTGTTTTTT. Protein product: CASSFSSAGELFF.

The chain links TRBV4-2 to TRBJ1-1, with 12 bases fitting TRBD1. Germline V gene data show CDR1 as LGHNA and CDR2 as YNFKEQ. The CDR3 length is 15 residues. The junction had 3 bases not matched to a gene; V was cut back by 1 base and J by 6 bases. The CDR3 is CASSQGGQGASEAFF. CDR3 in DNA: TGTGCCAGCAGCCAAGGGGGACAGGGGGCTTCTGAAGCTTTCTTT.

The J gene is TRBJ2-7, the V gene TRBV10-3, with D unresolved. CDR1 and CDR2 from the germline V gene are ENHRY and SYGVKD. V was shortened by 0 bases and J by 12 bases, with 21 bases between the two germline ends. This CDR3 comprises 15 residues. CDR3 DNA sequence: TGTGCCATCAGTGAGTCTCTCATCCCATCACCAAGCCGGTACTTC. It codes for CAISESLIPSPSRYF.

This clonotype is a singleton in its sample. V gene TRBV20-1 combines with J gene TRBJ2-1, with 12 nucleotides matching TRBD2. This CDR3 is built from 15 residues. Germline assignment: CDR1 DFQATT and CDR2 SNEGSKA (reference sequence). Losses at the gene ends were 1 base for V and 6 bases for J; bases not matched to a gene: 4. The CDR3 sequence: CSARVGLAGSNEQFF. The CDR3 region has the DNA TGCAGTGCTAGAGTCGGACTAGCGGGAAGCAATGAGCAGTTCTTC.

This clonotype has more than one count but fewer than ten. The chain employs TRBV11-2 and TRBJ1-5; D unresolved. This CDR3 has 13 residues. The V end was cut by 0 bases, the J end by 6 bases, with 6 bases between. Germline V gene data show CDR1 as SGHAT and CDR2 as FQNNGV. CDR3 DNA sequence: TGTGCCAGCAGCTTAGATCAGGTTCAGCCCCAGCATTTT. Protein product: CASSLDQVQPQHF. The whole variable domain, filled in from reference TRBV11-2 and TRBJ1-5, reads EAGVAQSPRYKIIEKRQSVAFWCNPISGHATLYWYQQILGQGPKLLIQFQNNGVVDDSQLPKDRFSAERLKGVDSTLKIQPAKLEDSAVYLCASSLDQVQPQHFGDGTRLSIL.

The table lists this clonotype with a few counts. The chain recombines TRBV29-1 with TRBJ2-7; possibly TRBD2 for D (6 bases). The V and J ends lost 7 bases and 0 bases respectively, with 16 bases between them. This CDR3 region has 14 residues. The germline CDR1 and CDR2 sequences are SQVTM and ANQGSEA. The CDR3 bases are TGCAGCGCCAAGTCTGGGGGGAGCTCCTACGAGCAGTACTTC. This codes for CSAKSGGSSYEQYF.

The chain combines TRBV20-1 with TRBJ2-3; 9 bases line up with TRBD2. Germline loops: CDR1 DFQATT, CDR2 SNEGSKA (reference sequence). This CDR3 comprises 16 residues. V shed 2 bases and J 1 base; nucleotides not matched to a gene: 7. The CDR3 loop is CSARSLAGVGTDTQYF. The CDR3, as DNA: TGCAGTGCTAGATCGTTAGCGGGGGTTGGCACAGATACGCAGTATTTT.

This clonotype has more than one count but fewer than ten. The rearrangement uses TRBV6-1 and TRBJ1-2; TRBD1 matches at 8 bases. Germline-derived CDR1 and CDR2 are MNHNS and SASEGT. V lost 11 bases to trimming and J lost 4 bases; unmatched junction nucleotides: 21. The CDR3 loop spans 17 amino acids. DNA of the CDR3: TGTGCCGGCACCGTGTCGGACAGGGAAGTCTTTGTCTATGGCTACACCTTC. Translated: CAGTVSDREVFVYGYTF.

The chain uses TRBV19 and TRBJ1-1, with D unresolved. Looked up from germline, CDR1 is LNHDA and CDR2 is SQIVND (reference sequence). The germline V and J ends were trimmed by 0 bases and 2 bases, with 4 bases remaining between them. This CDR3 has 13 amino acids. The CDR3 spells CASSIELNTEAFF. The DNA of the CDR3 is TGTGCCAGTAGTATAGAACTCAACACTGAAGCTTTCTTT.

The rearrangement joins TRBV12-3 or TRBV12-4 to TRBJ2-7; the D is unclear. The CDR3 totals 11 residues. Trimming left V 6 bases short and J 1 base short, with 4 bases between. CDR3 nucleotide sequence: TGTGCCAGCAGCGAATCCTACGAGCAGTACTTC. It translates to CASSESYEQYF.

The chain links TRBV9 to TRBJ2-3; D is undetermined. The V gene's germline CDR1 is SGDLS and CDR2 YYNGEE. The V end lost 0 bases, the J end lost 4 bases, and 9 bases lay between the germline ends. The CDR3 length is 14 residues. CDR3 in DNA: TGTGCCAGCAGCGTAGTTGGGGAAGCAGATACGCAGTATTTT. Amino acids: CASSVVGEADTQYF.

Note on this clonotype: Its ends do not fully match the called genes, so a read error is possible. The gene calls are TRBV19 and TRBJ2-2; the match to TRBD1 covers 9 bases. Germline V gene data show CDR1 as LNHDA and CDR2 as SQIVND (reference sequence). The CDR3 extends over 16 amino acids. CDR3 coding DNA: TGTGCCAGTAGTATCCTACAGGGGGCGGGCACCGGGGGGCTGTTTTTT. It codes for CASSILQGAGTGGLFF. The complete variable domain, with remaining parts taken from reference TRBV19 and TRBJ2-2, reads DGGITQSPKYLFRKEGQNVTLSCEQNLNHDAMYWYRQDPGQGLRLIYYSQIVNDFQKGDIAEGYSVSREKKESFPLTVTSAQKNPTAFYLCASSILQGAGTGGLFFGEGSRLTVL.

This chain links TRBV5-4 with TRBJ2-3, with D perhaps matching TRBD2 (6 bases). Trimming removed 1 base from V and 5 bases from J, with 8 bases in between. CDR1 and CDR2 (germline): SGHNT, YYREEE (reference sequence). The length of the CDR3 is 13 residues. The CDR3 DNA reads as TGTGCCAGCAGCTTGCGAGCGGGAGATACGCAGTATTTT. Translated: CASSLRAGDTQYF. Drawing the rest from reference TRBV5-4 and TRBJ2-3, the complete variable domain is ETGVTQSPTHLIKTRGQQVTLRCSSQSGHNTVSWYQQALGQGPQFIFQYYREEENGRGNFPPRFSGLQFPNYSSELNVNALELDDSALYLCASSLRAGDTQYFGPGTRLTVL.

The J gene is TRBJ2-5, the V gene TRBV7-2; 9 nucleotides match TRBD2. V gave up 1 base and J gave up 2 bases; unmatched junction bases: 5. The CDR3 sequence is 16 residues long. Germline V gives CDR1 SGHTA, CDR2 FQGNSA. The CDR3 loop reads CASSLGAGGGQETQYF. For the CDR3, the DNA is TGTGCCAGCAGCTTAGGGGCGGGAGGGGGGCAAGAGACCCAGTACTTC.

This clonotype was detected a few times. The chain is built from TRBV5-1 and TRBJ1-2; D possibly corresponds to TRBD1 (6 bases). This CDR3 region has 16 residues. Germline CDR1 and CDR2: SGHRS and YFSETQ. The V gene lost 3 bases and the J gene lost 0 bases, with 15 bases spanning the gap. Written as DNA, the CDR3 is TGCGCCAGCAGCTCCCAACAGGGTGTTTCTAACTATGGCTACACCTTC. Its translation: CASSSQQGVSNYGYTF.

V usage is TRBV10-3 and J usage is TRBJ2-3; D call uncertain. There are 13 residues in the CDR3. Trimming left V 0 bases short and J 8 bases short, with 9 bases between. Germline V gene sequence: CDR1 ENHRY, CDR2 SYGVKD. CDR3 loop: CAISESKPPTQYF. The DNA for the CDR3 is TGTGCCATCAGTGAGTCGAAACCCCCTACGCAGTATTTT.

Of note for this clonotype: The junction shows a germline mismatch at one end, possibly a read error. This rearrangement joins TRBV6-2 or TRBV6-3 to TRBJ2-3, with 8 nucleotides matching TRBD2. Germline lookup yields CDR1 MNHEY and CDR2 SVGEGT. The CDR3 spans 11 residues. The CDR3 DNA reads as TGTGCCGGGGGCTCCGGGACTAGTATATCTTTT. It yields the protein CAGGSGTSISF.

This clonotype is classed as medium-sized. The CDR3 here is CASSTKGQDIYGYTF. The CDR3 DNA follows: TGTGCCAGTAGTACCAAAGGCCAGGACATCTATGGCTACACCTTC. The V gene is TRBV19, the J gene TRBJ1-2, with D possibly matching TRBD1 (5 bases). The CDR3 sequence is 15 residues long. Germline CDR1 LNHDA, CDR2 SQIVND (reference sequence). Deletions cut 4 bases from V and 4 bases from J, with 16 bases between.

This chain links TRBV28 with TRBJ2-3; 7 bases fit TRBD2. The CDR3 spans 16 residues. Unmatched junction bases numbered 14, after V lost 6 bases and J lost 5 bases. The germline V gene has CDR1 MDHEN and CDR2 SYDVKM. As DNA, the CDR3 is TGTGCCAGCAGCACCTCCGGCGCGGGAGCGGGAGATACGCAGTATTTT. As protein: CASSTSGAGAGDTQYF.

The chain links TRBV20-1 to TRBJ2-1; no definite D call. This CDR3 is 13 amino acids long. Trimming cost V 6 bases and J 5 bases, with 14 bases left between them. Germline CDR1 reads DFQATT; CDR2 reads SNEGSKA (reference sequence). The CDR3 nucleotides are TGCAGTGCCCGTCCCCGTGTTCACAATGAGCAGTTCTTC. Translated, it gives CSARPRVHNEQFF.

The V gene is TRBV6-2 or TRBV6-3, the J gene TRBJ2-3, with D maybe TRBD2 (5 bases). The length of the CDR3 is 14 residues. Trimming removed 8 bases at V and 4 bases at J, with 16 bases between. Germline loops: CDR1 MNHEY, CDR2 SVGEGT. DNA for the CDR3: TGTGCCAGCTGCCTATCAGGAGGTGCAGATACGCAGTATTTT. Translated: CASCLSGGADTQYF.

This clonotype was picked up a small number of times. This sequence joins TRBV6-2 or TRBV6-3 and TRBJ1-1; no reliable D call. Germline loops: CDR1 MNHEY, CDR2 SVGEGT. The V and J ends lost 6 bases and 5 bases respectively, with 16 bases between them. CDR3 length equals 14 residues. This CDR3 reads CASSRGRGWTEAFF. The CDR3 DNA is TGTGCCAGCAGCCGTGGACGGGGATGGACTGAAGCTTTCTTT.

The V call is TRBV20-1, the J call TRBJ1-4; the D gene is possibly TRBD1 (6 bases). Trimming removed 5 bases at V and 8 bases at J, with 18 bases between. CDR1 is DFQATT, CDR2 SNEGSKA, per germline (reference sequence). The CDR3 runs to 14 residues. The CDR3 spells CSASPQGQEEKLFF. The CDR3 nucleotides are TGCAGTGCTTCCCCCCAGGGGCAGGAGGAAAAACTGTTTTTT.

This clonotype showed up just a few times. V is TRBV19 and J is TRBJ2-2, with 7 bases fitting TRBD2. The CDR3 contains 13 residues. Unmatched junction bases numbered 7, after V lost 5 bases and J lost 10 bases. Germline V CDR1 and CDR2: LNHDA, SQIVND (reference sequence). The DNA of the CDR3 is TGTGCCAGTAGTCCCGGGGGGACCTTGGAGCTGTTTTTT. Translated, it gives CASSPGGTLELFF. The complete variable domain, with remaining parts taken from reference TRBV19 and TRBJ2-2, reads DGGITQSPKYLFRKEGQNVTLSCEQNLNHDAMYWYRQDPGQGLRLIYYSQIVNDFQKGDIAEGYSVSREKKESFPLTVTSAQKNPTAFYLCASSPGGTLELFFGEGSRLTVL.

The chain is built from TRBV4-2 and TRBJ1-5, with TRBD1 as a possible D gene (6 bases). Germline assignment: CDR1 LGHNA and CDR2 YNFKEQ. Trimming took off 2 bases at V and 7 bases at J, with 12 bases between the two ends. This CDR3 region has 14 residues. In DNA, the CDR3 is TGTGCCAGCAGCCAAAGCAGGGGAAGCCAGCCCCAGCATTTT. It is translated as CASSQSRGSQPQHF.

J is TRBJ2-1 and V is TRBV7-9; no clear D gene. The CDR3 totals 13 residues. Looked up from germline, CDR1 is SEHNR and CDR2 is FQNEAQ (reference sequence). V dropped 1 base and J dropped 6 bases, with 7 bases sitting between them. CDR3 DNA sequence: TGTGCCAGCAGCTTAGTCACGGCCAATGAGCAGTTCTTC. Translation: CASSLVTANEQFF.

The chain employs TRBV20-1 and TRBJ1-3; D is unresolved. In germline, CDR1 is DFQATT, CDR2 SNEGSKA (reference sequence). This CDR3 has 11 amino acids. Between the trimmed V and J ends, which lost 5 bases and 4 bases, there was a span of 6 bases. CDR3 loop: CSAFKGNTIYF. CDR3 nucleotide sequence: TGCAGTGCTTTCAAAGGAAACACCATATATTTT.

The chain couples TRBV24-1 to TRBJ2-7; no firm D call. CDR1 and CDR2 (germline): KGHDR, SFDVKD. Trimming removed 3 bases at V and 3 bases at J, with 17 bases between. The CDR3 loop spans 16 amino acids. The CDR3 region has the DNA TGTGCCACCAGTGATCTCAGGCCCTCCGCCCGCTACGAGCAGTACTTC. This gives the protein CATSDLRPSARYEQYF.

The chain uses TRBV2 and TRBJ1-1; D may be TRBD1 (5 bases). Germline assignment: CDR1 SNHLY and CDR2 FYNNEI. The CDR3 runs to 13 residues. The ends were cut back, 2 bases at V and 8 bases at J, with 12 bases in the middle. CDR3 residues: CASSEIQAGEAFF. The CDR3 DNA follows: TGTGCCAGCAGTGAAATACAGGCAGGGGAAGCTTTCTTT.